This TCR beta chain was observed in a study of blood T cells in healthy people across ages. With regard to this clonotype: Its target is not known.

Study-wide results and caveats: The percentage of naive T cells correlated strongly with TCR beta diversity.

Per the germline V gene, CDR1 is SGHAT and CDR2 is FQNNGV. The ends were cut back, 0 bases at V and 9 bases at J, with 24 bases in the middle. This CDR3 has 18 residues. Together with a sample-barcoded 5' primer, a J-beta primer mix was included in a second PCR lasting about 7 to 12 cycles. From the 5' RACE reads, TCRdb called clonotypes with MiXCR, one entry per CDR3 protein. The sample has around 900,000 distinct CDR3 sequences, roughly 47% seen once. The rearrangement uses TRBV11-2 and TRBJ2-1; weak D call: TRBD2 (6 bases). This sequence originates from a woman in her sixties in good health. Sequenced: blood. The CDR3 spells CASSLDQWRDTKRGEQFF. The DNA for the CDR3 is TGTGCCAGCAGCTTAGATCAGTGGCGGGATACTAAGAGAGGTGAGCAGTTCTTC.